The 9 T cell receptor beta chains given below trace back to one sample, sequenced in a study of T cells in Graves' hyperthyroidism and ophthalmopathy. The source material, RNA transcripts, was used to amplify TCR beta CDR3 regions. In the first-round RT-PCR of the TCR CDR3, the HTBI primer set was used. From the multiplex PCR reads, TCRdb called clonotypes with MiXCR, one entry per CDR3 protein. The sample lists hundreds of thousands of distinct CDR3 sequences, 15% to 18% occurring once. Sequences were obtained from blood. All receptors come from a woman aged 18 to 35 with Graves' hyperthyroidism that later progressed to Graves' ophthalmopathy.

The CDR3, as DNA: TGCGCCAGCAGCTTGATGCCTACCACCTCCTACAATGAGCAGTTCTTC. Its protein product is CASSLMPTTSYNEQFF. The gene calls are TRBV5-1 and TRBJ2-1, with D hard to call. Germline V gene sequence: CDR1 SGHRS, CDR2 YFSETQ. Trimming removed 1 base at V and 0 bases at J, with 11 bases between. The CDR3 loop spans 16 amino acids.

The V and J genes are TRBV5-5 and TRBJ1-6; possible D gene TRBD1, 6 bases. With 0 bases removed from V and 9 bases from J, the gap between germline ends came to 16 bases. The CDR3 has 16 amino acids. Germline CDR1 and CDR2: SGHKS and YYEKEE (reference sequence). The CDR3 DNA reads TGTGCCAGCAGCTTGGAGATGGCAGGGGATGGTTCACCCCTCCACTTT. Protein sequence: CASSLEMAGDGSPLHF.

This clonotype has at least ten counts. This chain uses TRBV20-1 with TRBJ1-1, with D possibly matching TRBD1 (5 bases). Germline loops: CDR1 DFQATT, CDR2 SNEGSKA (reference sequence). The CDR3 has 13 residues. The ends were cut back, 0 bases at V and 3 bases at J, with 8 bases in the middle. The CDR3 reads CSARDTRDTEAFF. CDR3 in DNA: TGCAGTGCTAGAGACACCAGGGACACTGAAGCTTTCTTT.

The CDR3 nucleotides read TGTGCCAGCAGTTACCGGACGCCATTCAGTGGTGAAAAACTGTTTTTT. This encodes CASSYRTPFSGEKLFF. The rearrangement joins TRBV6-5 to TRBJ1-4; D is unresolved. Per the germline V gene, CDR1 is MNHEY and CDR2 is SVGAGI. The germline V and J ends were trimmed by 2 bases and 7 bases, with 17 bases remaining between them. CDR3 length: 16 residues.

The rearrangement links TRBV28 to TRBJ2-5; 9 nucleotides agree with TRBD2. CDR1 and CDR2 (germline): MDHEN, SYDVKM. Losses at the gene ends were 6 bases for V and 5 bases for J; bases not matched to a gene: 7. The CDR3 length is 14 residues. The CDR3 bases are TGTGCCAGCAGCTTAGGGACTAGCTCGGAGACCCAGTACTTC. It yields the protein CASSLGTSSETQYF.

The chain links TRBV10-3 to TRBJ1-3; TRBD1 matches 9 bases. V shed 6 bases and J 0 bases; nucleotides not matched to a gene: 3. The CDR3 spans 15 residues. Looked up from germline, CDR1 is ENHRY and CDR2 is SYGVKD. For the CDR3, the DNA is TGTGCCATCAGCGGGACAGGGACCTCTGGAAACACCATATATTTT. This codes for CAISGTGTSGNTIYF.

This clonotype showed up just a few times. V and J are TRBV5-1 and TRBJ2-7; 14 bases align to TRBD2. V lost 4 bases, J lost 3 bases, and 15 bases stayed unmatched. This CDR3 region has 19 residues. Germline CDR1 reads SGHRS; CDR2 reads YFSETQ. The CDR3 DNA reads as TGCGCCAGCAGCCGAAAGGGGACTAGCGGGAGTAGTCTAGACTACGAGCAGTACTTC. Its protein is CASSRKGTSGSSLDYEQYF.

J is TRBJ1-2 and V is TRBV6-1; TRBD1 aligns across 8 bases. The germline CDR1 and CDR2 sequences are MNHNS and SASEGT. J gave up 6 bases and V 6 bases, and 18 bases lay outside the gene matches. There are 17 residues in the CDR3. CDR3: CASSPWDLGSRGHGYTF. Written as DNA, the CDR3 is TGTGCCAGCAGCCCATGGGACTTGGGCTCCAGGGGGCATGGCTACACCTTC.

This clonotype occurred many times. This chain links TRBV5-1 with TRBJ1-1; TRBD1 is a possible D gene (6 bases). This CDR3 comprises 14 residues. Trimming left V 2 bases short and J 3 bases short, with 11 bases between. Germline assignment: CDR1 SGHRS and CDR2 YFSETQ. CDR3 coding DNA: TGCGCCAGCAGCTTTACAGGGAGGGACACTGAAGCTTTCTTT. Protein: CASSFTGRDTEAFF.